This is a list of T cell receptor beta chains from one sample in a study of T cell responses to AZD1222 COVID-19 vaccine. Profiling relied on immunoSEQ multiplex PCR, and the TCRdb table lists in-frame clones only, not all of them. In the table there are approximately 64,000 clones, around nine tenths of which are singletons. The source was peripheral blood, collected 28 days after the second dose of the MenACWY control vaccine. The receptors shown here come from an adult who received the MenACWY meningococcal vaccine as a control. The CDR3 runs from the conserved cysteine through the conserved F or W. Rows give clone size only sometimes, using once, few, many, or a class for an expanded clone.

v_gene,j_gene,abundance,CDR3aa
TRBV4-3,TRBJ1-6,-,CASSQKIPGQGVGEYSPLHF
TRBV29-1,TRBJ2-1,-,CSVDLPRDRSYNEQFF
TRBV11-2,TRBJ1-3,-,CASSLDLGLAGNTIYF
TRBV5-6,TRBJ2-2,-,CASSPLANRQTTGELFF
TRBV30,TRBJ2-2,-,CAWGADFTGELFF
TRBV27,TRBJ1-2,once,CASSLAQGALGYTF
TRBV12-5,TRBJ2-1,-,CASGLVLGSFDNEQFF
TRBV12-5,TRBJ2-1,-,CASGPGTGSYNEQFF
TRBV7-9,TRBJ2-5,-,CASSGGRDLSKETQYF
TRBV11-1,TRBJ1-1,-,CASSFATGTVNTEAFF
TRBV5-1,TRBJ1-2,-,CASSLTLDYGYTF
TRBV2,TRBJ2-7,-,CASSPGQDYEQYF
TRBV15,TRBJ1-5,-,CATRLRREDQPQHF
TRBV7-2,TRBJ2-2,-,CASSLAAGGPTGELFF
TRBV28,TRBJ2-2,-,CASSLSLLAAGGPIGELFF
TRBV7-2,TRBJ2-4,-,CASSLVKFFAGAHENIQYF
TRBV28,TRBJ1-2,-,CASTTQVRGGYTF
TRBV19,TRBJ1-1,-,CASRGNPTEAFF
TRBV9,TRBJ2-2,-,CASSVLPGELFF
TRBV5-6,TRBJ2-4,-,CASSLLGAKNIQYF
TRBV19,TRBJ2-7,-,CASSMSDSGTNYEQYF
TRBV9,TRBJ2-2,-,CASSVDVFAGVFNANTGELFF
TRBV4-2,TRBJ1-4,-,CASSQEGQGKNEKLFF
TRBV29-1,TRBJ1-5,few,CSVGGQANQPQHF
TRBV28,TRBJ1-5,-,CASRPGGQPQHF
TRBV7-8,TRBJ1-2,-,CASSSDGNYGYTF